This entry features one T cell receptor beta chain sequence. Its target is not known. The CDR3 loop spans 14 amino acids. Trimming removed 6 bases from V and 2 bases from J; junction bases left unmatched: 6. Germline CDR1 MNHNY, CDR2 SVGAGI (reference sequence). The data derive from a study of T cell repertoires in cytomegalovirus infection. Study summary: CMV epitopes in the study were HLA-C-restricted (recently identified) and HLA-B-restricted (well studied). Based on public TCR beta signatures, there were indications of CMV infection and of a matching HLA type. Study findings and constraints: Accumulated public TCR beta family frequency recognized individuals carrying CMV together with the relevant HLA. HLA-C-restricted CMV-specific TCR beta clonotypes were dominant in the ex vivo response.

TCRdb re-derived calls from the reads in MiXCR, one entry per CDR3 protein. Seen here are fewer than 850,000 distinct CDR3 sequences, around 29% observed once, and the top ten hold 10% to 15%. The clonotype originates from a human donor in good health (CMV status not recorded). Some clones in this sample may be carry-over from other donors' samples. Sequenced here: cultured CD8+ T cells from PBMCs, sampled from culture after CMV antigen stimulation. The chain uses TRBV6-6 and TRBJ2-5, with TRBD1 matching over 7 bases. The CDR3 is CASRNRGSQETQYF. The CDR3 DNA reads TGTGCCAGCAGGAACAGGGGATCTCAAGAGACCCAGTACTTC.